Below, 14 T cell receptor beta chains from the same sample are listed, as sequenced in a study of T cell changes during pregnancy in multiple sclerosis. Produced via immunoSEQ multiplex PCR; TCRdb's table is partial and in-frame only. The sample holds approximately 99,000 clones; approximately 94% are singletons and the top ten take 0.99%. Material: peripheral blood, obtained after pregnancy. Source of these receptors: a female donor with multiple sclerosis, enrolled in a pregnancy study.

The chain has TRBV2 and TRBJ1-1; the D gene is possibly TRBD1 (5 bases). The length of the CDR3 is 13 residues. Germline V CDR1 and CDR2: SNHLY, FYNNEI. Trimming stripped 6 bases from V and 5 bases from J, with 13 bases between. The CDR3 DNA sequence: TGTGCCAGCAGAAGGGGCACTGCAACTGAAGCTTTCTTT. As protein: CASRRGTATEAFF.

The V gene is TRBV10-3, the J gene TRBJ2-5, with TRBD1 as a possible D gene (6 bases). Germline V lookup: CDR1 ENHRY, CDR2 SYGVKD. The CDR3 contains 15 residues. V was trimmed by 2 bases and J by 0 bases, leaving 10 bases between them. CDR3 region: CAISEQQGYQETQYF. The CDR3 DNA reads as TGTGCCATCAGTGAGCAGCAGGGGTACCAAGAGACCCAGTACTTC.

CDR3 protein: CASSLEGRGLVYF. The CDR3 nucleotides read TGTGCCAGCAGCTTAGAGGGGAGGGGACTGGTATACTTC. V and J are TRBV7-9 and TRBJ2-7; TRBD2 matches at 7 bases. Germline V lookup: CDR1 SEHNR, CDR2 FQNEAQ (reference sequence). The CDR3 is 13 amino acids. V lost 1 base to trimming and J lost 13 bases; unmatched junction nucleotides: 10.

The chain uses TRBV7-9 and TRBJ2-2, with a weak D call TRBD2 (6 bases). Trimming took 4 bases from V and 1 from J, leaving 7 bases between them. Germline lookup yields CDR1 SEHNR and CDR2 FQNEAQ (reference sequence). The CDR3 length is 14 residues. The CDR3 here is CASSWGGNTGELFF. DNA of the CDR3: TGTGCCAGCAGCTGGGGAGGGAACACCGGGGAGCTGTTTTTT.

The chain carries TRBV18 and TRBJ1-2, with 7 bases fitting TRBD1. The CDR3 is 16 amino acids. The germline gives CDR1 KGHSH, CDR2 LQKENI. V lost 0 bases to trimming and J lost 8 bases; unmatched junction nucleotides: 12. The CDR3 DNA sequence: TGTGCCAGCTCACCACCGGCCACCCACAGGGGTGAAGGCTACACCTTC. It encodes CASSPPATHRGEGYTF.

V is TRBV6-4 and J is TRBJ2-3; tentatively, D is TRBD2 (5 bases). The V gene lost 0 bases and the J gene lost 0 bases, with 10 bases spanning the gap. Germline CDR1 reads MRHNA; CDR2 reads SNTAGT. The CDR3 is 16 amino acids. The CDR3 nucleotides read TGTGCCAGCAGTGACTCGGGAGTTTTCAGCACAGATACGCAGTATTTT. It is translated as CASSDSGVFSTDTQYF.

The V and J genes are TRBV21-1 and TRBJ2-1; TRBD2 is taken as the D call from the table, unchecked against the DNA. TRBV21-1 is flagged as a pseudogene. This CDR3 has 17 amino acids. The CDR3 region has the DNA TGTGCCAGCAGCAAAAGGCGTACAGGAGGGGCCTACAATGAGCAGTTCTTC. Encoded protein: CASSKRRTGGAYNEQFF.

The rearrangement joins TRBV5-1 to TRBJ2-2; 7 nucleotides agree with TRBD1. CDR1 is SGHRS and CDR2 is YFSETQ in the germline V gene. The CDR3 consists of 17 residues. V lost 3 bases, J lost 3 bases, and 11 bases stayed unmatched. CDR3 nucleotide sequence: TGCGCCAGCAGCTCCCCGACAGGGTTATTGCACACCGGGGAGCTGTTTTTT. Protein: CASSSPTGLLHTGELFF.

The V gene is TRBV28, the J gene TRBJ2-7; D uncertain. This CDR3 has 12 amino acids. V was shortened by 5 bases and J by 8 bases, with 13 bases between the two germline ends. The germline gives CDR1 MDHEN, CDR2 SYDVKM. The CDR3 loop is CASSPSRNQQYF. CDR3 nucleotides: TGTGCCAGCAGTCCTAGTCGAAACCAGCAGTACTTC.

The chain uses TRBV30 and TRBJ1-1, with D perhaps TRBD1 (5 bases). CDR1 is GTSNPN and CDR2 is SVGIG in the germline V gene (reference sequence). V lost 5 bases to trimming and J lost 5 bases, with 12 bases between them. CDR3 length: 12 amino acids. The CDR3: CAWDRLRTEAFF. As DNA, the CDR3 is TGTGCCTGGGACAGACTTAGGACTGAAGCTTTCTTT.

The V call is TRBV5-5, the J call TRBJ2-7, with TRBD2 matching 10 bases. After removal of 0 bases from V and 2 bases from J, the junction contained 5 bases not matched to a gene. CDR3 length equals 16 residues. Germline-derived CDR1 and CDR2 are SGHKS and YYEKEE (reference sequence). The DNA for the CDR3 is TGTGCCAGCAGCTTGGAGCGGGAGGGCCAGACCTACGAGCAGTACTTC. It yields the protein CASSLEREGQTYEQYF.

The chain has TRBV20-1 and TRBJ2-7, with TRBD1 as a possible D gene (5 bases). In germline, CDR1 is DFQATT, CDR2 SNEGSKA (reference sequence). This CDR3 has 11 residues. V was trimmed by 5 bases and J by 9 bases, leaving 14 bases between them. The CDR3 DNA is TGCAGTGCTGGAAGCCAAACAGGGCAGTACTTC. It specifies CSAGSQTGQYF.

The CDR3: CASSLMEGNTEAFF. DNA for the CDR3: TGTGCCAGCAGTTTAATGGAGGGGAACACTGAAGCTTTCTTT. The chain employs TRBV27 and TRBJ1-1; the D is unclear. CDR3 length equals 14 residues. From germline, CDR1 is MNHEY and CDR2 SMNVEV (reference sequence). Trimming shortened V by 2 bases and J by 1 base, and 8 bases separated the two germline ends.

This clone was seen just once. The chain recombines TRBV9 with TRBJ1-1, with D possibly matching TRBD1 (5 bases). The CDR3 runs 16 residues. Trimming cost V 0 bases and J 1 base, with 13 bases left between them. Germline CDR1 SGDLS, CDR2 YYNGEE. The CDR3 coding sequence is TGTGCCAGCAGCGTAGCCCTGGGGGGGAGGAACACTGAAGCTTTCTTT. It yields the protein CASSVALGGRNTEAFF.